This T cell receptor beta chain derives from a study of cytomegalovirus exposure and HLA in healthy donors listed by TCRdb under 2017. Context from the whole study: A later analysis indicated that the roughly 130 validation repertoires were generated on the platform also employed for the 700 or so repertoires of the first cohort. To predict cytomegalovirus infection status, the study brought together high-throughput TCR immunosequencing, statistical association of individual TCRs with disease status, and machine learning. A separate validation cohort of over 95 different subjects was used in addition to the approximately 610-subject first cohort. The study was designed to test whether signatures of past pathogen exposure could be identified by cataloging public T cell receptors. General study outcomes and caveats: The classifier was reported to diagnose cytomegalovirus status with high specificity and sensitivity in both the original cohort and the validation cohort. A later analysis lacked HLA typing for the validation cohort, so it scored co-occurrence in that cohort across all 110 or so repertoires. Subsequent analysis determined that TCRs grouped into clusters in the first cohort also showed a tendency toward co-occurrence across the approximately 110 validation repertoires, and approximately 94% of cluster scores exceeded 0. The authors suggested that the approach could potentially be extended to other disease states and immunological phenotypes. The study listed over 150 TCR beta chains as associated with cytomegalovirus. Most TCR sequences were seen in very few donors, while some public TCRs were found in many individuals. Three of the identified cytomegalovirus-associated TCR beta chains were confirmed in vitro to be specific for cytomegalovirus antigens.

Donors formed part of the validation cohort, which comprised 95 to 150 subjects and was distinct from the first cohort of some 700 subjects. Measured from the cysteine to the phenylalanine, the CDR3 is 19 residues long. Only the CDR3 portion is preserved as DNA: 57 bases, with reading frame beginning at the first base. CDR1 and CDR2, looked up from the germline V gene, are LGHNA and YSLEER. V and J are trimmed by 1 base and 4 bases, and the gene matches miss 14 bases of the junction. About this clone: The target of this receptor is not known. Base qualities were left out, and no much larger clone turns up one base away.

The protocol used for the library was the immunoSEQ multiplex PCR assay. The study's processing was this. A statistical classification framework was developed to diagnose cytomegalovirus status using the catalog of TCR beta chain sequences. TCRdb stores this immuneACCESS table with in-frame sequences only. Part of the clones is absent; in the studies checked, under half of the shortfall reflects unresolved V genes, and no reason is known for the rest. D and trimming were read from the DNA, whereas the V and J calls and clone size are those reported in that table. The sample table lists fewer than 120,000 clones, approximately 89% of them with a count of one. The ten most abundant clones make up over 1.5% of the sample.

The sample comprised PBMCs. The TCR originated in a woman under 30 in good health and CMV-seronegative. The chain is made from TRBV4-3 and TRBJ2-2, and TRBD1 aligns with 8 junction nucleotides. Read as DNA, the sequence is TGCGCCAGCAGCCAAGGGCGGGACCCAGGGGGCGCGACCACCGGGGAGCTGTTTTTT. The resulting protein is CASSQGRDPGGATTGELFF.